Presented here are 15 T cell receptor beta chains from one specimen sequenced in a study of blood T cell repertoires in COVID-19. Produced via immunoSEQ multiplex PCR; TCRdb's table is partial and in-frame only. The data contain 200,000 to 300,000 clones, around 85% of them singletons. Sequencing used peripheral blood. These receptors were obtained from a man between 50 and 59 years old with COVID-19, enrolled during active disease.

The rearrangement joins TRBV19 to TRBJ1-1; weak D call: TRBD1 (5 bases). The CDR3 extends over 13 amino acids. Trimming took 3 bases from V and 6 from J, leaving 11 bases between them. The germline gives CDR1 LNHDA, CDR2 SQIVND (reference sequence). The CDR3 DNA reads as TGTGCCAGTAGTATTCAGGGCGGGGCTGAAGCTTTCTTT. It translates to CASSIQGGAEAFF.

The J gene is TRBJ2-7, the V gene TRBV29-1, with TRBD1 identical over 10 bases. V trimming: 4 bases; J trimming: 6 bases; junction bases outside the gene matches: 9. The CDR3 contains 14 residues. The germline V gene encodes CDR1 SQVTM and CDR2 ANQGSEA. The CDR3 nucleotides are TGCAGCGTTGGGAGGGGGACAGGGGTTGGCGAGCAGTACTTC. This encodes CSVGRGTGVGEQYF.

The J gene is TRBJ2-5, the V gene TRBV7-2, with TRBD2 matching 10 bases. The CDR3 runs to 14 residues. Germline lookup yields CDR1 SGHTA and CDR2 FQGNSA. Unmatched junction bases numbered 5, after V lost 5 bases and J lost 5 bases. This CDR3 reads CASSPQTSGETQYF. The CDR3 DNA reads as TGTGCCAGCAGCCCTCAGACTAGCGGGGAGACCCAGTACTTC.

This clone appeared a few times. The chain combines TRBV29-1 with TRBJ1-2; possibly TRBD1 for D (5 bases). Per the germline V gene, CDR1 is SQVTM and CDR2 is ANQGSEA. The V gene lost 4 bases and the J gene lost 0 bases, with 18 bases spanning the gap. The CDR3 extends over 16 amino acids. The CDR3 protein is CSVGRVGRNANYGYTF. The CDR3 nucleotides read TGCAGCGTTGGCAGGGTAGGACGTAATGCTAACTATGGCTACACCTTC.

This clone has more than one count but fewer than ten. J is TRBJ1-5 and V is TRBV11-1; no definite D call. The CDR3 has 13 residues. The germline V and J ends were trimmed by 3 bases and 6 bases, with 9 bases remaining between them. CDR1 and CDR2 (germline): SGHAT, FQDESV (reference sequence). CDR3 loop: CASSLGSSQPQHF. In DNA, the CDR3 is TGTGCCAGCAGCTTGGGGAGTAGTCAGCCCCAGCATTTT. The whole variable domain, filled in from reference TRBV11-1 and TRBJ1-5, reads EAEVAQSPRYKITEKSQAVAFWCDPISGHATLYWYRQILGQGPELLVQFQDESVVDDSQLPKDRFSAERLKGVDSTLKIQPAELGDSAMYLCASSLGSSQPQHFGDGTRLSIL.

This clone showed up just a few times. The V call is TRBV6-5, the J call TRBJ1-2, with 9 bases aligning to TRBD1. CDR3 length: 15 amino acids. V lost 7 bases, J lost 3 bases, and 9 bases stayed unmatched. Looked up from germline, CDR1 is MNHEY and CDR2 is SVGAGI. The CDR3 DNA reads TGTGCCAGCAAGCGGTACAGGGGGCAAGACTATGGCTACACCTTC. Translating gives CASKRYRGQDYGYTF.

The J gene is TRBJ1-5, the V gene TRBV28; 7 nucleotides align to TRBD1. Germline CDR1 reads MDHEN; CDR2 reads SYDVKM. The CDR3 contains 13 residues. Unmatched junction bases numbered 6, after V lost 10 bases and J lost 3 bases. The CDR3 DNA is TGTGCCACGAAAGGGGGCCTCAATCAGCCCCAGCATTTT. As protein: CATKGGLNQPQHF.

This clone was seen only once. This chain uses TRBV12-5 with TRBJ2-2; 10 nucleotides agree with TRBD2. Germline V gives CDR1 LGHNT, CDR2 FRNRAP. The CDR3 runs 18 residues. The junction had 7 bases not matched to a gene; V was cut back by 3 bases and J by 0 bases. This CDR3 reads CASGFSGGSSPNTGELFF. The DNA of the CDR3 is TGTGCTAGTGGTTTTAGCGGGGGGTCCTCTCCGAACACCGGGGAGCTGTTTTTT.

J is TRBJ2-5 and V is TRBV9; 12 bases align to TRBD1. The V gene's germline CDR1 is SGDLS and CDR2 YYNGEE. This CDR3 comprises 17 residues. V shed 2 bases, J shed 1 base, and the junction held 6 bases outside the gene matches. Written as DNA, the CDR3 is TGTGCCAGCAGCGTCGGAGGGACAGGGGGCATCCAAGAGACCCAGTACTTC. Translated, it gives CASSVGGTGGIQETQYF.

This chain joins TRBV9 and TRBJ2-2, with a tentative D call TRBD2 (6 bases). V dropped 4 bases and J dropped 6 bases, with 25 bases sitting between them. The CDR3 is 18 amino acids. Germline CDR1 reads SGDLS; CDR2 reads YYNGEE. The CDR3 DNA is TGTGCCAGCAGCCCCAGCCAGGCGTTCTCCGGAGGGGCCGGGGAGCTGTTTTTT. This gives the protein CASSPSQAFSGGAGELFF.

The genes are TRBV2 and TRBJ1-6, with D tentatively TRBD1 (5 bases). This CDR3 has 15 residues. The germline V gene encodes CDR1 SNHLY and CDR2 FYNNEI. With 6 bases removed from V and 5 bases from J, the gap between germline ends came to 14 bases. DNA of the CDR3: TGTGCCAGCAGCCCCCTGCAGGGAAATAATTCACCCCTCCACTTT. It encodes CASSPLQGNNSPLHF.

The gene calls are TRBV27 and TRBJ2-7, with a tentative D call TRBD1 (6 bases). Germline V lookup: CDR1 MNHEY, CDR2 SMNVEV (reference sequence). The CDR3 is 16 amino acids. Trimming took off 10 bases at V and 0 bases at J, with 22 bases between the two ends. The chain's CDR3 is CANIPERDRSSYEQYF. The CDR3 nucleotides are TGTGCCAACATCCCAGAACGTGACAGGAGCTCCTACGAGCAGTACTTC.

The chain's CDR3 is CASSIVRGPYSNQPQHF. In nucleotides, the CDR3 is TGTGCCAGTAGTATAGTCAGGGGCCCGTATAGCAATCAGCCCCAGCATTTT. The V call is TRBV19, the J call TRBJ1-5; the D gene is possibly TRBD1 (6 bases). Germline CDR1 LNHDA, CDR2 SQIVND (reference sequence). The CDR3 length is 17 residues. V was trimmed by 1 base and J by 0 bases, leaving 13 bases between them.

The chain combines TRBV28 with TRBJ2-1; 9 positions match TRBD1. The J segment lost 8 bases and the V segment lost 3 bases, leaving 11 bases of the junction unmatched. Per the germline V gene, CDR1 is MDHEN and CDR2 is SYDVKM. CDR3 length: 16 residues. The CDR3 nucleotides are TGTGCCAGCAGTTTGGCACCTCAACAGGGGGCATATGAGCAGTTCTTC. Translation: CASSLAPQQGAYEQFF.

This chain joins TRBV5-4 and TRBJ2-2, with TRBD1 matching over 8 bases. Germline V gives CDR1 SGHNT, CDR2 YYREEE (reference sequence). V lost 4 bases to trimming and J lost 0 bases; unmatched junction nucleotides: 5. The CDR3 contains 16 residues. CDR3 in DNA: TGTGCCAGCAGCCTTGCGGGACAGGCGAACACCGGGGAGCTGTTTTTT. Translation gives CASSLAGQANTGELFF.